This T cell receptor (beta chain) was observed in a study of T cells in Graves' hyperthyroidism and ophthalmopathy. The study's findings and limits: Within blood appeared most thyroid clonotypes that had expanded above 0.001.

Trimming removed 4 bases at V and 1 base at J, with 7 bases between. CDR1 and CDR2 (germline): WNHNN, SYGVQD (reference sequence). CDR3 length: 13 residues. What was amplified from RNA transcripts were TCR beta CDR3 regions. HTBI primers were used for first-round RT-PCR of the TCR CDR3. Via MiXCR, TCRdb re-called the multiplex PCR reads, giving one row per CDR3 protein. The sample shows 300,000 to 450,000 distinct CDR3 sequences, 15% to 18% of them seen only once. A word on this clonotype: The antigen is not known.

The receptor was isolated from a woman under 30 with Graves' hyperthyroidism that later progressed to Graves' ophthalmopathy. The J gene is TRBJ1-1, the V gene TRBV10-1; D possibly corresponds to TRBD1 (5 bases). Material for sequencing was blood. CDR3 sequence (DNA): TGCGCCAGCAGTGGGGGCCGGAACACTGAAGCTTTCTTT. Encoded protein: CASSGGRNTEAFF.